A single sample is the source of the 20 T cell receptor beta chains below, sequenced in a study of radiotherapy plus CTLA-4 blockade in lung cancer. Method: immunoSEQ multiplex PCR; TCRdb's copy keeps in-frame clones and lacks some. Of under 95,000 clones detected, 70% to 85% appear once; the ten largest clones hold roughly 0.87%. The sequencing here drew on peripheral blood, taken from a patient treated with radiotherapy plus ipilimumab. These receptors were obtained from a human donor with non-small cell lung cancer who had stable disease on radiotherapy plus ipilimumab.

The V and J genes are TRBV7-6 and TRBJ2-3, with TRBD2 matching 8 bases. The germline V gene encodes CDR1 SGHVS and CDR2 FNYEAQ. CDR3 size: 16 residues. The junction had 4 bases not matched to a gene; V was cut back by 1 base and J by 1 base. CDR3 in amino acids: CASSLEAGGRTDTQYF. The CDR3 coding sequence is TGTGCCAGCAGCTTAGAGGCGGGAGGCCGCACAGATACGCAGTATTTT. Complete variable domain (other parts from reference TRBV7-6 and TRBJ2-3): GAGVSQSPRYKVTKRGQDVALRCDPISGHVSLYWYRQALGQGPEFLTYFNYEAQQDKSGLPNDRFSAERPEGSISTLTIQRTEQRDSAMYRCASSLEAGGRTDTQYFGPGTRLTVL.

The V gene is TRBV6-1, the J gene TRBJ2-7, with TRBD2 as a possible D gene (6 bases). Germline V gene sequence: CDR1 MNHNS, CDR2 SASEGT. This CDR3 comprises 14 residues. The V end was cut by 6 bases, the J end by 3 bases, with 15 bases between. Written as DNA, the CDR3 is TGTGCCAGCAGAACGGGGGACGGACACTACGAGCAGTACTTC. It specifies CASRTGDGHYEQYF.

The chain links TRBV5-6 to TRBJ1-6, with no clear D. Germline lookup yields CDR1 SGHDT and CDR2 YYEEEE. CDR3 size: 14 residues. V dropped 0 bases and J dropped 7 bases, with 8 bases sitting between them. CDR3 protein: CASSLGGQNSPLHF. The DNA for the CDR3 is TGTGCCAGCAGCTTGGGAGGCCAAAATTCACCCCTCCACTTT.

The V gene is TRBV9, the J gene TRBJ2-1; no reliable D call. V dropped 2 bases and J dropped 6 bases, with 9 bases sitting between them. CDR3 size: 13 residues. Germline lookup yields CDR1 SGDLS and CDR2 YYNGEE. The DNA for the CDR3 is TGTGCCAGCAGCGTCCCTCACGGCAATGAGCAGTTCTTC. Amino acids: CASSVPHGNEQFF.

The chain couples TRBV5-1 to TRBJ2-7; TRBD2 matches at 11 bases. The V gene end was trimmed by 4 bases and the J gene end by 1 base; junction bases not matched to a gene: 10. CDR3 length: 17 residues. Germline V CDR1 and CDR2: SGHRS, YFSETQ. The CDR3 DNA reads TGCGCCAGCAGCCCCCGCGCTAGCGGGGGGAGTTCCTACGAGCAGTACTTC. The encoded protein is CASSPRASGGSSYEQYF.

Only one count was recorded for this clone. The chain combines TRBV2 with TRBJ2-2; D is uncertain. Germline V gene lookup returns CDR1 SNHLY and CDR2 FYNNEI. The CDR3 loop spans 14 amino acids. Deletions cut 1 base from V and 1 base from J, with 4 bases between. CDR3 in DNA: TGTGCCAGCAGTGAAGACCGGAACACCGGGGAGCTGTTTTTT. Its protein product is CASSEDRNTGELFF.

This clone occurred once. The CDR3 DNA reads TGTGCCAGCAGCGACTGGGGACAGAGCACAGATACGCAGTATTTT. This gives the protein CASSDWGQSTDTQYF. V usage is TRBV6-6 and J usage is TRBJ2-3; 7 nucleotides match TRBD1. Germline CDR1 and CDR2: MNHNY and SVGAGI (reference sequence). Trimming cost V 6 bases and J 0 bases; bases outside gene matches: 6. The CDR3 spans 15 residues.

This chain uses TRBV15 with TRBJ2-1; D might be TRBD1 (5 bases). Trimming pared 8 bases from V and 8 bases from J, leaving 16 bases between. Germline CDR1 is LNHNV and CDR2 is YYDKDF (reference sequence). This CDR3 contains 13 residues. The CDR3 DNA sequence: TGTGCCACCCTAGGGCAGGGATTAGATGAGCAGTTCTTC. Amino acids: CATLGQGLDEQFF.

This clone has only a few counts. The chain recombines TRBV5-1 with TRBJ1-2, with D possibly matching TRBD1 (5 bases). V lost 4 bases, J lost 7 bases, and 11 bases lay in between. CDR1 SGHRS and CDR2 YFSETQ come from the germline V gene. There are 12 residues in the CDR3. The CDR3 DNA is TGCGCCAGCAGCCCTAGGGGAAGTGGCTACACCTTC. This sequence encodes CASSPRGSGYTF.

The chain couples TRBV19 to TRBJ1-5, with 7 bases fitting TRBD1. The CDR3 spans 14 residues. Trimming took 4 bases from V and 6 from J; bases not matched to a gene: 6. The V gene's germline CDR1 is LNHDA and CDR2 SQIVND (reference sequence). The CDR3 here is CASSTSGGAQPQHF. The CDR3 nucleotides read TGTGCCAGTAGTACCTCAGGGGGAGCTCAGCCCCAGCATTTT.

Concerning this clone: The same CDR3 also results from other DNA sequences found in this sample. The chain joins TRBV28 to TRBJ1-2; 8 nucleotides line up with TRBD1. Trimming at V came to 8 bases and at J to 7 bases, leaving 3 bases not matched to a gene. This CDR3 has 11 residues. The germline gives CDR1 MDHEN, CDR2 SYDVKM. The CDR3 sequence: CASSDRVGYTF. DNA for the CDR3: TGTGCCAGCTCGGACAGGGTTGGCTACACCTTC.

J is TRBJ1-2 and V is TRBV7-8, with 8 bases that match TRBD1. This CDR3 comprises 17 residues. V shed 5 bases, J shed 4 bases, and the junction held 15 bases outside the gene matches. Germline loops: CDR1 SGHVS, CDR2 FQNEAQ. CDR3 sequence reads: CASSPRDRTFPFYGYTF. For the CDR3, the DNA is TGTGCCAGCAGCCCACGGGACAGGACTTTCCCCTTCTATGGCTACACCTTC.

V gene TRBV29-1 combines with J gene TRBJ1-5; TRBD1 matches 8 bases. After removal of 6 bases from V and 0 bases from J, the junction contained 13 bases not matched to a gene. The CDR3 is 17 amino acids. CDR1 is SQVTM, CDR2 ANQGSEA, per germline. CDR3 in amino acids: CSVPPGQALYSNQPQHF. CDR3 sequence (DNA): TGCAGCGTGCCCCCGGGACAGGCCCTTTATAGCAATCAGCCCCAGCATTTT.

The CDR3 is CASSLRNSNQPQHF. DNA of the CDR3: TGTGCCAGCAGCTTACGGAATAGCAATCAGCCCCAGCATTTT. V gene TRBV5-4 combines with J gene TRBJ1-5; no reliable D call. Trimming took 2 bases from V and 0 from J, leaving 6 bases between them. Per the germline V gene, CDR1 is SGHNT and CDR2 is YYREEE (reference sequence). This CDR3 comprises 14 residues.

This clone was detected once. This chain uses TRBV7-6 with TRBJ2-5, with 7 bases matching TRBD2. The germline V gene encodes CDR1 SGHVS and CDR2 FNYEAQ. The CDR3 spans 14 residues. V dropped 5 bases and J dropped 5; count of bases not matched to a gene: 8. CDR3 coding DNA: TGTGCCAGCAGCGAACCCGGGGGGAGTGAGACCCAGTACTTC. Its protein is CASSEPGGSETQYF.

This sequence joins TRBV5-6 and TRBJ2-1; TRBD2 agrees at 9 bases. With V trimmed by 4 bases and J by 2 bases, 4 bases remained unmatched. Germline V lookup: CDR1 SGHDT, CDR2 YYEEEE. The CDR3 contains 15 residues. CDR3 amino acids: CASSDGTSTYNEQFF. CDR3 nucleotide sequence: TGTGCCAGCAGCGACGGGACTAGCACCTACAATGAGCAGTTCTTC.

This clone was counted a single time. The CDR3 protein is CASSLRAASEAFF. In DNA, the CDR3 is TGTGCCAGCAGTTTAAGGGCGGCTAGTGAAGCTTTCTTT. The chain combines TRBV28 with TRBJ1-1; D unclear. CDR3 length equals 13 residues. Germline loops: CDR1 MDHEN, CDR2 SYDVKM. V was trimmed by 2 bases and J by 7 bases, leaving 11 bases between them. The whole variable domain, filled in from reference TRBV28 and TRBJ1-1, reads DVKVTQSSRYLVKRTGEKVFLECVQDMDHENMFWYRQDPGLGLRLIYFSYDVKMKEKGDIPEGYSVSREKKERFSLILESASTNQTSMYLCASSLRAASEAFFGQGTRLTVV.

This clone was counted a few times. The chain carries TRBV28 and TRBJ2-2; no clear D gene. The CDR3 consists of 14 residues. V lost 8 bases to trimming and J lost 5 bases, with 15 bases between them. Germline V gene lookup returns CDR1 MDHEN and CDR2 SYDVKM. CDR3 loop: CASLPTVETGELFF. In DNA, the CDR3 is TGTGCCAGCCTACCTACAGTGGAAACCGGGGAGCTGTTTTTT.

The chain combines TRBV9 with TRBJ2-3, with no clear D. V lost 2 bases and J 0 bases, leaving 7 bases between the germline ends. Per germline, CDR1 SGDLS and CDR2 YYNGEE. CDR3 length: 14 residues. CDR3 nucleotide sequence: TGTGCCAGCAGCGTGGGCGATAGCACAGATACGCAGTATTTT. It is translated as CASSVGDSTDTQYF.

This rearrangement joins TRBV9 to TRBJ2-3; a weak D match, TRBD1 (7 bases). The germline V gene has CDR1 SGDLS and CDR2 YYNGEE. V was trimmed by 2 bases and J by 1 base, leaving 20 bases between them. This CDR3 is 18 amino acids long. CDR3 sequence (DNA): TGTGCCAGCAGCGTGGGTCAGGGGGGCCCTAAGCGCACAGATACGCAGTATTTT. Amino acid sequence: CASSVGQGGPKRTDTQYF.